The 9 T cell receptor beta chains presented below share a single source sample, sequenced in a study of CD8 T cells in Susac syndrome. When the RNA was reverse transcribed, random hexamers were used with an input of about 0.45 to 1 ug. TCRdb reanalysed the immunoSEQ multiplex PCR reads using MiXCR and keeps one entry per CDR3 protein. There are roughly 130,000 distinct CDR3 sequences in the sample; around 94% occur only once, and roughly 0.29% lies in the top ten. Sequenced material: CD8+ T cells from PBMCs. The receptors here all came from a human donor with Susac syndrome.

This clonotype was detected once. This chain joins TRBV29-1 and TRBJ2-3; 7 bases are shared with TRBD2. J was trimmed by 8 bases and V by 5 bases; bases with no gene match: 7. The CDR3 is made up of 12 amino acids. CDR1 is SQVTM, CDR2 ANQGSEA, per germline. The CDR3 DNA sequence: TGCAGCGTTTCCGGGGGGACGGGTACGCAGTATTTT. Protein sequence: CSVSGGTGTQYF.

This clonotype occurred a few times. The chain has TRBV10-3 and TRBJ2-5; 7 bases match TRBD2. The germline V gene encodes CDR1 ENHRY and CDR2 SYGVKD. The CDR3 runs 16 residues. V was pared by 4 bases and J by 2 bases, with 10 bases of the junction left unmatched. CDR3 amino acids: CAISGPASGVQETQYF. The CDR3 region has the DNA TGTGCCATCAGTGGCCCGGCTAGCGGCGTTCAAGAGACCCAGTACTTC.

The chain joins TRBV20-1 to TRBJ2-3, with D possibly matching TRBD1 (6 bases). The CDR3 covers 16 residues. From germline, CDR1 is DFQATT and CDR2 SNEGSKA (reference sequence). V was clipped by 7 bases and J by 1 base, with 21 bases between them. CDR3 sequence (DNA): TGCAGTGGTACGCAACAGGGATTGTTGGGCACAGATACGCAGTATTTT. Its translation: CSGTQQGLLGTDTQYF.

This clonotype occurred once. The rearrangement uses TRBV6-2 or TRBV6-3 and TRBJ2-1; a possible D gene is TRBD2 (6 bases). V lost 8 bases to trimming and J lost 0 bases, with 20 bases between them. CDR1 MNHEY and CDR2 SVGEGT come from the germline V gene. This CDR3 contains 17 residues. The CDR3 DNA follows: TGTGCCAGCGTAGACCGCGGGGCGTCGAGCTCCTACAATGAGCAGTTCTTC. Its translation is CASVDRGASSSYNEQFF.

V is TRBV9 and J is TRBJ1-1; 8 positions agree with TRBD1. The J segment lost 7 bases and the V segment lost 3 bases, leaving 2 bases of the junction unmatched. Per germline, CDR1 SGDLS and CDR2 YYNGEE. The CDR3 is made up of 12 amino acids. The CDR3 is CASSGTGIEAFF. For the CDR3, the DNA is TGTGCCAGCAGCGGGACAGGGATTGAAGCTTTCTTT. Supplemented by reference TRBV9 and TRBJ1-1, the full variable domain reads DSGVTQTPKHLITATGQRVTLRCSPRSGDLSVYWYQQSLDQGLQFLIQYYNGEERAKGNILERFSAQQFPDLHSELNLSSLELGDSALYFCASSGTGIEAFFGQGTRLTVV.

The rearrangement uses TRBV20-1 and TRBJ2-1; D uncertain. Germline V gene lookup returns CDR1 DFQATT and CDR2 SNEGSKA (reference sequence). The CDR3 length is 16 residues. The V end was cut by 3 bases, the J end by 8 bases, with 23 bases between. The CDR3 spells CSASALWASELDEQFF. The DNA for the CDR3 is TGCAGTGCTAGCGCGCTGTGGGCCTCGGAACTTGATGAGCAGTTCTTC.

V is TRBV24-1 and J is TRBJ1-1; TRBD1 matches at 7 bases. The CDR3 spans 13 residues. CDR1 KGHDR and CDR2 SFDVKD come from the germline V gene. Germline trimming cut 4 bases from V and 7 bases from J; bases unmatched to any gene: 5. The CDR3 spells CATSDRDSYEAFF. The CDR3, as DNA: TGTGCCACCAGTGACCGGGACAGTTATGAAGCTTTCTTT.

The V call is TRBV9, the J call TRBJ2-2; 7 positions agree with TRBD2. The CDR3 consists of 15 residues. Trimming took 0 bases from V and 1 from J; bases not matched to a gene: 0. Germline-derived CDR1 and CDR2 are SGDLS and YYNGEE. The CDR3 DNA sequence: TGTGCCAGCAGCGTAGGCGGGGGGAACACCGGGGAGCTGTTTTTT. Translated: CASSVGGGNTGELFF.

The V call is TRBV29-1, the J call TRBJ1-1, with unresolved D. The CDR3 spans 14 residues. Germline V gene sequence: CDR1 SQVTM, CDR2 ANQGSEA. The germline V and J ends were trimmed by 4 bases and 6 bases, with 18 bases remaining between them. The CDR3 DNA sequence: TGCAGCGTTGGGATAGGTTGGGGAGGGTCTGAAGCTTTCTTT. It yields the protein CSVGIGWGGSEAFF.